The clone carrying this T cell receptor beta chain was seen repeatedly, ten times or more. Naive CD4+ T cells were purified with Tregs depleted by CD25. V gave up 4 bases and J gave up 0 bases, with 8 bases separating them. This CDR3 is built from 13 residues. The germline gives CDR1 SQVTM, CDR2 ANQGSEA. After constant-region reverse-primer amplification, full-length variable regions underwent semi-nested PCR with Nested Universal Primer A. TCRdb reanalysed the 5' RACE reads using MiXCR and keeps one entry per CDR3 protein. Counted here are over 50,000 distinct CDR3 sequences, almost 25% occurring once; the ten biggest clones make up about 3%.

Sequences were obtained from tumor-infiltrating naive CD4+ T cells sorted from the breast tumor. Noted subset: naive CD4+ T cells, CD4+CD45RA+CD25-. The receptor's source is a female donor with breast cancer. V gene TRBV29-1 combines with J gene TRBJ2-3, with D possibly TRBD2 on 5 matching bases. CDR3 sequence (DNA): TGCAGCGTTGCGGGATCTAGCACAGATACGCAGTATTTT. Translating it yields CSVAGSSTDTQYF.